The 13 T cell receptor beta chains reported below all come from one sample, sequenced in a study of graft-versus-host responses after intestinal transplantation. The assay was immunoSEQ multiplex PCR, and TCRdb's table has in-frame clones only and misses some. The sample lists fewer than 45,000 clones, about 90% occurring once. Sequenced here: PBMCs, sampled approximately 300 days after intestinal transplant. Every receptor here comes from a human patient who received an intestinal transplant, so some T cells may come from the graft donor.

In nucleotides, the CDR3 is TGCGCCAGCATCGCGGGGCGGGGCCCGGAAGATACGCAGTATTTT. This sequence encodes CASIAGRGPEDTQYF. The chain is built from TRBV4-1 and TRBJ2-3, with D perhaps TRBD2 (6 bases). Looked up from germline, CDR1 is MGHRA and CDR2 is YSYEKL. The V gene lost 7 bases and the J gene lost 5 bases, with 19 bases spanning the gap. This CDR3 is built from 15 residues.

V usage is TRBV5-6 and J usage is TRBJ2-7; D gene uncertain. V shed 0 bases and J shed 2 bases, with 9 bases lying between them. The germline V gene has CDR1 SGHDT and CDR2 YYEEEE. This CDR3 comprises 14 residues. The CDR3 DNA is TGTGCCAGCAGCTTGGGAGGCAGGCCCTACGAGCAGTACTTC. It encodes CASSLGGRPYEQYF.

This chain's CDR3 is CASSLALEWRTEAFF. In DNA, the CDR3 is TGTGCCAGCAGCTTAGCACTCGAGTGGAGAACTGAAGCTTTCTTT. The rearrangement joins TRBV7-8 to TRBJ1-1; no reliable D call. Germline V lookup: CDR1 SGHVS, CDR2 FQNEAQ. The CDR3 totals 15 residues. The V and J ends lost 0 bases and 5 bases respectively, with 13 bases between them.

The rearrangement joins TRBV5-8 to TRBJ2-7, with D unresolved. V was trimmed by 6 bases and J by 1 base, leaving 14 bases between them. Looked up from germline, CDR1 is SGHTS and CDR2 is YDEGEE. The CDR3 spans 14 residues. The CDR3 nucleotides are TGTGCCAGCACCAGGAACTTCCCGTCCTACGAGCAGTACTTC. This gives the protein CASTRNFPSYEQYF.

The rearrangement links TRBV6-1 to TRBJ2-7, with 8 positions matching TRBD2. V trimming: 5 bases; J trimming: 3 bases; junction bases outside the gene matches: 3. CDR1 is MNHNS and CDR2 is SASEGT in the germline V gene. This CDR3 has 13 amino acids. The DNA of the CDR3 is TGTGCCAGCAGTCTCGGGGGGGGCTACGAGCAGTACTTC. This translates into CASSLGGGYEQYF.

This sequence joins TRBV4-2 and TRBJ2-6; unclear D gene. This CDR3 comprises 18 residues. V was cut by 4 bases and J by 0 bases, with 16 bases left in between. Germline V gives CDR1 LGHNA, CDR2 YNFKEQ. The CDR3 sequence is CASSLIPRSYSGANVLTF. In nucleotides, the CDR3 is TGTGCCAGCAGCCTAATACCGCGAAGCTACTCTGGGGCCAACGTCCTGACTTTC.

J is TRBJ2-1 and V is TRBV29-1, with D uncertain. V shed 3 bases and J shed 8 bases, with 17 bases lying between them. Looked up from germline, CDR1 is SQVTM and CDR2 is ANQGSEA. This CDR3 is built from 14 residues. CDR3 nucleotides: TGCAGCGTTGACGGCCTAGTGGTACGCGATGAGCAGTTCTTC. This gives the protein CSVDGLVVRDEQFF.

The chain uses TRBV6-6 and TRBJ2-3; D call uncertain. Germline-derived CDR1 and CDR2 are MNHNY and SVGAGI (reference sequence). The germline V and J ends were trimmed by 0 bases and 4 bases, with 5 bases remaining between them. The CDR3 is 13 residues long. DNA of the CDR3: TGTGCCAGCAGTTACTCAAGCTCAGATACGCAGTATTTT. Protein: CASSYSSSDTQYF.

The gene calls are TRBV25-1 and TRBJ1-1, with D maybe TRBD1 (5 bases). Trimming shortened V by 4 bases and J by 3 bases, and 9 bases separated the two germline ends. The CDR3 runs to 13 residues. From germline, CDR1 is MGHDK and CDR2 SYGVNS. This chain's CDR3 is CASSVGADTEAFF. The CDR3 DNA sequence: TGTGCCAGCAGTGTAGGGGCGGACACTGAAGCTTTCTTT.

The chain combines TRBV6-5 with TRBJ1-5; TRBD1 aligns across 7 bases. With 4 bases clipped from V and 5 bases from J, the junction kept 11 bases outside the gene matches. The CDR3 extends over 16 amino acids. Per germline, CDR1 MNHEY and CDR2 SVGAGI. CDR3: CASSSNTGVKDQPQHF. The CDR3 nucleotides are TGTGCCAGCAGTTCCAATACAGGGGTTAAGGATCAGCCCCAGCATTTT.

This chain joins TRBV2 and TRBJ2-5; 7 bases match TRBD2. This CDR3 has 13 amino acids. The V gene's germline CDR1 is SNHLY and CDR2 FYNNEI. V was clipped by 7 bases and J by 5 bases; unmatched bases: 7. The CDR3 loop reads CASNRWTSETQYF. CDR3 DNA: TGTGCCAGCAACCGATGGACTAGTGAGACCCAGTACTTC. Based on the CDR3 plus reference TRBV2 and TRBJ2-5, the full variable domain is EPEVTQTPSHQVTQMGQEVILRCVPISNHLYFYWYRQILGQKVEFLVSFYNNEISEKSEIFDDQFSVERPDGSNFTLKIRSTKLEDSAMYFCASNRWTSETQYFGPGTRLLVL.

By share, this clone ranks as medium-sized (0.01 to 0.1%). This chain links TRBV6-5 with TRBJ2-5; the match to TRBD2 covers 10 bases. Trimming at V came to 0 bases and at J to 3 bases, leaving 1 base not matched to a gene. Germline loops: CDR1 MNHEY, CDR2 SVGAGI. This CDR3 has 15 residues. CDR3 bases: TGTGCCAGCAGTTACTCCCTAGCGGGGGAAGAGACCCAGTACTTC. This sequence encodes CASSYSLAGEETQYF.

The rearrangement uses TRBV20-1 and TRBJ1-1; perhaps TRBD1 as D (5 bases). The length of the CDR3 is 11 residues. V lost 3 bases to trimming and J lost 13 bases, with 15 bases between them. Germline lookup yields CDR1 DFQATT and CDR2 SNEGSKA (reference sequence). The CDR3 protein is CSARAAGFGFF. As DNA, the CDR3 is TGCAGTGCTAGGGCCGCAGGGTTCGGTTTCTTT.